Listed below are T cell receptor beta chains from one sample, sequenced in a study of beta chain features in type 1 diabetes. Produced via immunoSEQ multiplex PCR; TCRdb's table is partial and in-frame only. The data show under 350,000 clones, approximately 8% seen once. Sequenced: central memory CD4+ T cells from blood. These receptors came from a woman under 30 in good health. The conserved cysteine and the conserved F or W are not part of the CDR3 here. Fields, in order: J gene, V gene, D gene, CDR3 protein. D genes are given only for firm matches.

TRBJ1-2,TRBV29-1,TRBD1,SVSLVGTAYGYT
TRBJ2-7,TRBV20-1,TRBD2,SARDGREQI
TRBJ2-1,TRBV6-6,TRBD2,ASSSTSGRGYNEQF
TRBJ2-2,TRBV11-2,TRBD1,ASSRSWSMTGVNTGELF
TRBJ1-2,TRBV7-9,TRBD1,ASSLGDDRVYYGYT
TRBJ2-3,TRBV29-1,TRBD2,SVEDGSGRAAY
TRBJ1-1,TRBV7-3,.,ASSLMGDTEAF
TRBJ2-2,TRBV9,.,ASSPRSSRHTGELF
TRBJ2-5,TRBV6-1,TRBD1,ASSLSRGRETQY
TRBJ2-7,TRBV9,.,ASSVEGAGQVGREQY
TRBJ2-3,TRBV30,TRBD2,AWSSGGHTDTQY
TRBJ2-1,TRBV6-6,.,ASSYSSSGDEQF
TRBJ1-6,TRBV4-3,TRBD1,ASSLGQASSSFGSPLH
TRBJ2-6,TRBV6-6,.,ASSTGGANVLT
TRBJ1-2,TRBV7-9,.,ASSLEKTALYGYT
TRBJ1-1,TRBV4-3,.,ASSQESGRGPHEAF
TRBJ2-3,TRBV11-3,TRBD2,ASSPGITSGGTDTQY
TRBJ2-6,TRBV9,.,ASSVQATFSGANVLT
TRBJ1-6,TRBV7-2,.,ASSLEGSPLH
TRBJ2-6,TRBV11-3,.,ASSPDGPSGANVLT
TRBJ1-1,TRBV7-6,.,ASSPRWMNTEAF
TRBJ2-1,TRBV20-1,.,SARGDNEQF
TRBJ2-2,TRBV6-6,.,ASSYHRGIGELF
TRBJ1-5,TRBV7-2,.,ASSPDQSNQPQH
TRBJ2-4,TRBV5-4,.,ASSFPETKNIQY
TRBJ1-1,TRBV27,.,ASSFSFKNTEAF
TRBJ1-1,TRBV29-1,.,SVSKEGSTEAF
TRBJ1-1,TRBV7-9,TRBD1,ASSLGGQGSSAF
TRBJ1-2,TRBV18,TRBD1,ASSPGDRGSYGYT
TRBJ2-5,TRBV4-3,TRBD1,ASSQDTRDSKETQY
TRBJ2-1,TRBV13,TRBD2,ASSLTPGLALV
TRBJ1-2,TRBV28,.,ASSFRGNYGYT
TRBJ2-5,TRBV5-6,TRBD2,ASSSWTSPEETQY